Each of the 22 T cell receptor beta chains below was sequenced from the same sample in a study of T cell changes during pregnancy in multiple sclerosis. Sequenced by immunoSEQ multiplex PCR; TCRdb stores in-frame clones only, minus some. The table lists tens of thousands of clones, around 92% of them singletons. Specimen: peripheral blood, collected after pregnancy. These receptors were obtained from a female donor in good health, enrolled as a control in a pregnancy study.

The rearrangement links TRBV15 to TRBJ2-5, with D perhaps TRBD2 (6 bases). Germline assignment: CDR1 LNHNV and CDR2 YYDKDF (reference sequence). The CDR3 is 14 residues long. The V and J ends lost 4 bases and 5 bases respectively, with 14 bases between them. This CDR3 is CATSIRLVRETQYF. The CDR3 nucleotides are TGTGCCACCAGCATCAGACTAGTCCGGGAGACCCAGTACTTC.

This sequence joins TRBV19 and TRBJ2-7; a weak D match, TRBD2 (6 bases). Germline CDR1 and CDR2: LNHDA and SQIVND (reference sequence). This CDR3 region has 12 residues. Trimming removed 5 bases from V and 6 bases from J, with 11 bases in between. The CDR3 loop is CASSPPGVEQYF. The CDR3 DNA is TGTGCCAGTAGTCCTCCGGGAGTCGAGCAGTACTTC.

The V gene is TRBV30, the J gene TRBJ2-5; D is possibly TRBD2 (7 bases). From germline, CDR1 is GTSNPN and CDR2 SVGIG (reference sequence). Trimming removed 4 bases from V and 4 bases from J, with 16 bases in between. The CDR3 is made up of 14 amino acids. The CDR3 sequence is CAWNRGARGETQYF. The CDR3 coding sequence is TGTGCCTGGAATCGGGGGGCCAGGGGAGAGACCCAGTACTTC.

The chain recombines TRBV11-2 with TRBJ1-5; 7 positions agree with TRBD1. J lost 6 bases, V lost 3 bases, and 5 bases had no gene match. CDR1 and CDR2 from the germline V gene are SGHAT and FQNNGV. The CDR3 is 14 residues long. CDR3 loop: CASSLVGGGQPQHF. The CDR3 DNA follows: TGTGCCAGCAGCTTGGTAGGGGGCGGTCAGCCCCAGCATTTT.

CDR3 DNA: TGCGCCAGCAGCCTAAAGTTGGGCCTTGCCCCCGGGTTAGCGCAGTACTTC. Translating it yields CASSLKLGLAPGLAQYF. The chain combines TRBV4-1 with TRBJ2-5; perhaps TRBD2 as D (5 bases). Trimming took off 4 bases at V and 11 bases at J, with 29 bases between the two ends. This CDR3 region has 17 residues. The germline gives CDR1 MGHRA, CDR2 YSYEKL.

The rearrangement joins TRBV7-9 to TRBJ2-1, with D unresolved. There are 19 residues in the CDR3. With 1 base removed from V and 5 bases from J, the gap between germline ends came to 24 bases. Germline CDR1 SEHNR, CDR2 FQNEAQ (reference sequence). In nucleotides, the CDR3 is TGTGCCAGCAGCTTAGATGTCCCCCTCACACCTGATGTTGACAATGAGCAGTTCTTC. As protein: CASSLDVPLTPDVDNEQFF.

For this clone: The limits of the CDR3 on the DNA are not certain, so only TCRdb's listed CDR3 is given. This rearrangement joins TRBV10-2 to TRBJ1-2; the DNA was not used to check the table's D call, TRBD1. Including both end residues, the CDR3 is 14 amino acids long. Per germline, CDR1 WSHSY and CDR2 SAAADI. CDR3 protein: CASSSSTANYGYTF.

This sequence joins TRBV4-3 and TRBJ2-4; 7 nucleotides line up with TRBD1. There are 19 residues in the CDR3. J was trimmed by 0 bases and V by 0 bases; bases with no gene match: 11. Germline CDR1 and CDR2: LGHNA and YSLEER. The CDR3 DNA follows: TGCGCCAGCAGCCAAGAGTCGGGACAGACAAAACTAGCCAAAAACATTCAGTACTTC. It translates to CASSQESGQTKLAKNIQYF.

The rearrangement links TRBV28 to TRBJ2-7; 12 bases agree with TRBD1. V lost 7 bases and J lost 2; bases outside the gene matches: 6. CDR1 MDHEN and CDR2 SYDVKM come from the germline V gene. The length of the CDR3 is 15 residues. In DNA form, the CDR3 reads TGTGCCAGCACCCTAGGGACAGGGGGCGCCTACGAGCAGTACTTC. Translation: CASTLGTGGAYEQYF. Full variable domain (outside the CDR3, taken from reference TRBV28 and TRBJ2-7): DVKVTQSSRYLVKRTGEKVFLECVQDMDHENMFWYRQDPGLGLRLIYFSYDVKMKEKGDIPEGYSVSREKKERFSLILESASTNQTSMYLCASTLGTGGAYEQYFGPGTRLTVT.

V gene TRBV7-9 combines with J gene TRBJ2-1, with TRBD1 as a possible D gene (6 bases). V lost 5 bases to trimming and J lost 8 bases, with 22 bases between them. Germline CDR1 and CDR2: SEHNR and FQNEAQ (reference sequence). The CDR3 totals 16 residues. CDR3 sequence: CASSPWTDLAGDEQFF. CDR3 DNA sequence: TGTGCCAGCAGCCCCTGGACAGATCTGGCAGGGGATGAGCAGTTCTTC.

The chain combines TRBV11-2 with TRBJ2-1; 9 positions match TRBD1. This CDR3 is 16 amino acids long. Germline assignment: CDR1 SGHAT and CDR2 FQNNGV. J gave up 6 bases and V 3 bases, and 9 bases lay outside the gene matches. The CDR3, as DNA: TGTGCCAGCAGCTTTCTTTCCGGGACAGGGAGCAATGAGCAGTTCTTC. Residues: CASSFLSGTGSNEQFF.

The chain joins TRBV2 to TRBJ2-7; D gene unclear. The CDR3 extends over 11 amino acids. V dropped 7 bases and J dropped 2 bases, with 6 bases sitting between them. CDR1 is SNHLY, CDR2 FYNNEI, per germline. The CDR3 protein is CASKLAYEQYF. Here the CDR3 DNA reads TGTGCCAGCAAGCTGGCCTACGAGCAGTACTTC.

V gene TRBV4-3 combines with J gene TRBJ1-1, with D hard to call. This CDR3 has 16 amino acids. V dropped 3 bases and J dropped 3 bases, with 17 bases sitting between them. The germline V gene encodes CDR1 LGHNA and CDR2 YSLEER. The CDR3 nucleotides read TGCGCCAGCAGCCAGGGAGGGAGTTCGTGGGACACTGAAGCTTTCTTT. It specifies CASSQGGSSWDTEAFF.

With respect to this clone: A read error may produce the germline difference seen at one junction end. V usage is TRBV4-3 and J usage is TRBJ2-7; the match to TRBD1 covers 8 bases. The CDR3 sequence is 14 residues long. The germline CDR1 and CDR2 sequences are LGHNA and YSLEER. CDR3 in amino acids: CASSHGTGFYEQCF. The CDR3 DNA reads TGCGCCAGCAGCCACGGGACAGGTTTCTACGAGCAGTGCTTC.

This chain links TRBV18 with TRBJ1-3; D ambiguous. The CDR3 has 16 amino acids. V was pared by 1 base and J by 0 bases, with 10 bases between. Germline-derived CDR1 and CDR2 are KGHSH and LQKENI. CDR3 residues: CASSPRESSSGNTIYF. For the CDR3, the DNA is TGTGCCAGCTCACCACGGGAGAGTTCCTCTGGAAACACCATATATTTT.

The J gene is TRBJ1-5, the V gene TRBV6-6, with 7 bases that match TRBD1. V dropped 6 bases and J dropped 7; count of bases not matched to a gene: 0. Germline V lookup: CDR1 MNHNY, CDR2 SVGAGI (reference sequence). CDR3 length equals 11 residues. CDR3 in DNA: TGTGCCAGCAGGGGACAGCAGCCCCAGCATTTT. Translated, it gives CASRGQQPQHF.

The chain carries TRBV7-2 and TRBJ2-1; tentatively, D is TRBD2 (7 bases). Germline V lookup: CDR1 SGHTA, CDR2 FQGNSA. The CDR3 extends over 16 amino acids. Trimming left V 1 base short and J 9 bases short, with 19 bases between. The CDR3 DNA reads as TGTGCCAGCAGCTTAGGGCAAAGAGGGGGGGCGGGTGAGCAGTTCTTC. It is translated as CASSLGQRGGAGEQFF.

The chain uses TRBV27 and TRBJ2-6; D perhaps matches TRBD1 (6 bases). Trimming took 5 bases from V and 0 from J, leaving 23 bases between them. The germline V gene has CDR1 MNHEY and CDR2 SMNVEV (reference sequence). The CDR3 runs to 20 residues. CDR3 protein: CASSPQQGPAVFSGANVLTF. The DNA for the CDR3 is TGTGCCAGCAGTCCCCAACAGGGCCCGGCTGTATTCTCTGGGGCCAACGTCCTGACTTTC.

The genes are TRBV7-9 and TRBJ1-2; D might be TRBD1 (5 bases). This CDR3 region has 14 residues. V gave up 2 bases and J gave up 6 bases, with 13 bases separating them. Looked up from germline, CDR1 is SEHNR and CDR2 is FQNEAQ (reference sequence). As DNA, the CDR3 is TGTGCCAGCAGCTTATCTGCCAGGGAGGATGGCTACACCTTC. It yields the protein CASSLSAREDGYTF.

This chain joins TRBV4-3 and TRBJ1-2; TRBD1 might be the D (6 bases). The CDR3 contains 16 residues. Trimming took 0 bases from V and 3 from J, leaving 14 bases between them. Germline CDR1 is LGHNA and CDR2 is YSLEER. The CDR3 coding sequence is TGCGCCAGCAGCCAAGATCTCCGGACAGCTGACTATGGCTACACCTTC. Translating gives CASSQDLRTADYGYTF.

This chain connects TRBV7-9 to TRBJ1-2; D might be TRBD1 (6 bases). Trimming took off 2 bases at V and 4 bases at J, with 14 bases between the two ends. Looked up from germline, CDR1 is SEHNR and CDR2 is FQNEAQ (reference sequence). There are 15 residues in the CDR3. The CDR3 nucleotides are TGTGCCAGCAGCTTAAACCCAGGGGTTCGCTATGGCTACACCTTC. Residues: CASSLNPGVRYGYTF.

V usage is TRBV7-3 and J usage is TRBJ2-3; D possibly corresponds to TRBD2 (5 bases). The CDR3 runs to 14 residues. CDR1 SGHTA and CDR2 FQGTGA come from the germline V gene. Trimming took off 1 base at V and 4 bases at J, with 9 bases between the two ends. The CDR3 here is CASSLIPGSDTQYF. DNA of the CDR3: TGTGCCAGCAGCTTAATACCGGGGTCAGATACGCAGTATTTT.